Below, 29 T cell receptor beta chains from the same sample are listed, as sequenced in a study of T cells in Graves' hyperthyroidism and ophthalmopathy. The CDR3 regions of TCR beta were amplified from RNA transcripts. A set of HTBI primers served as the primers for a first-round RT-PCR of the TCR CDR3. TCRdb re-analysed the multiplex PCR reads in MiXCR, keeping a single row per CDR3 protein. The table lists hundreds of thousands of distinct CDR3 sequences, roughly 37% of them singletons. Sequenced material: blood. These receptors originate from a man younger than 35 with Graves' hyperthyroidism.

This clonotype was seen only a few times. This chain joins TRBV5-1 and TRBJ2-2; the D gene is possibly TRBD2 (6 bases). There are 14 residues in the CDR3. V lost 4 bases and J lost 6, with 13 bases in between. In germline, CDR1 is SGHRS, CDR2 YFSETQ. The CDR3 region has the DNA TGCGCCAGCAGCCCGGGGGATCAATCCGGGGAGCTGTTTTTT. Protein: CASSPGDQSGELFF. The entire variable domain, with the rest obtained from reference TRBV5-1 and TRBJ2-2, is as follows: KAGVTQTPRYLIKTRGQQVTLSCSPISGHRSVSWYQQTPGQGLQFLFEYFSETQRNKGNFPGRFSGRQFSNSRSEMNVSTLELGDSALYLCASSPGDQSGELFFGEGSRLTVL.

The chain joins TRBV11-1 to TRBJ1-2; D not resolved. V was clipped by 11 bases and J by 1 base, with 11 bases between them. This CDR3 comprises 12 residues. Per germline, CDR1 SGHAT and CDR2 FQDESV (reference sequence). CDR3 sequence: CAGGILNYGYTF. The CDR3 DNA is TGTGCCGGCGGCATCCTTAACTATGGCTACACCTTC.

Comments on this clonotype: Sequence at one end of the junction differs from germline and may be a read error. The genes are TRBV7-2 and TRBJ1-5; D is unresolved. Germline lookup yields CDR1 SGHTA and CDR2 FQGNSA. The CDR3 sequence is 15 residues long. CDR3 nucleotide sequence: TGCGCCAGCAGCCAAGTTCCGGGCGCGGCTCAGCCCCAGCATTTT. This gives the protein CASSQVPGAAQPQHF.

In this sample, this clonotype turned up a few times. V usage is TRBV24-1 and J usage is TRBJ2-7; weak D call: TRBD2 (6 bases). Deletions cut 2 bases from V and 0 bases from J, with 10 bases between. The CDR3 runs to 15 residues. Germline CDR1 is KGHDR and CDR2 is SFDVKD. The CDR3 sequence: CATSDSGGISYEQYF. The DNA for the CDR3 is TGTGCCACCAGTGATTCGGGCGGGATCTCCTACGAGCAGTACTTC.

The chain recombines TRBV6-5 with TRBJ1-6; D is uncertain. The germline gives CDR1 MNHEY, CDR2 SVGAGI. The V and J ends lost 10 bases and 0 bases respectively, with 16 bases between them. This CDR3 has 16 residues. The CDR3 region has the DNA TGTGCCACCGCGGTGGGATGGAACTCCTATAATTCACCCCTCCACTTT. It encodes CATAVGWNSYNSPLHF.

V and J are TRBV2 and TRBJ2-2; D is unclear. The CDR3 runs to 13 residues. Germline CDR1 is SNHLY and CDR2 is FYNNEI. V shed 1 base and J shed 11 bases, with 11 bases lying between them. CDR3 DNA: TGTGCCAGCAGTGAAGGGACCGCCGTAGAGCTGTTTTTT. This codes for CASSEGTAVELFF.

CDR3 sequence (DNA): TGTGCCTACACTGGCTTGGCCACAGATACGCAGTATTTT. It specifies CAYTGLATDTQYF. The V gene is TRBV10-3, the J gene TRBJ2-3; D not resolved. Deletions cut 11 bases from V and 2 bases from J, with 14 bases between. CDR1 is ENHRY and CDR2 is SYGVKD in the germline V gene. The CDR3 totals 13 residues.

There are a few counts of this clonotype. The CDR3 DNA reads TGTGCCAGCAGCCTTCCCTACCAGGGGAGCACCGGGGAGCTGTTTTTT. Protein product: CASSLPYQGSTGELFF. This sequence joins TRBV14 and TRBJ2-2; TRBD1 is a possible D gene (6 bases). This CDR3 is built from 16 residues. V was clipped by 4 bases and J by 4 bases, with 16 bases between them. Germline CDR1 is SGHDN and CDR2 is FVKESK.

In its sample, this clonotype was seen a few times. The chain links TRBV6-5 to TRBJ2-5, with 8 bases that match TRBD2. This CDR3 region has 12 residues. Looked up from germline, CDR1 is MNHEY and CDR2 is SVGAGI. J gave up 11 bases and V 6 bases, and 8 bases lay outside the gene matches. CDR3 in DNA: TGTGCCAGCAGCGGGGGGGATTCGGGACAGTACTTC. Amino acids: CASSGGDSGQYF.

The chain recombines TRBV20-1 with TRBJ2-7; TRBD1 agrees at 7 bases. The V segment lost 3 bases and the J segment 6 bases; nucleotides outside the gene matches: 8. This CDR3 has 13 amino acids. Germline-derived CDR1 and CDR2 are DFQATT and SNEGSKA (reference sequence). Here the CDR3 DNA reads TGCAGTGCTAGGGGGACAGCTCGAGGCGAGCAGTACTTC. Translation gives CSARGTARGEQYF.

This clonotype was seen a few times. The chain employs TRBV7-9 and TRBJ2-5, with D possibly called TRBD1 or TRBD2 (5 bases each). This CDR3 has 15 amino acids. V gave up 3 bases and J gave up 5 bases, with 16 bases separating them. Germline V CDR1 and CDR2: SEHNR, FQNEAQ (reference sequence). The CDR3 protein is CASSLGTYPPETQYF. The CDR3, as DNA: TGTGCCAGCAGCTTGGGGACCTACCCTCCCGAGACCCAGTACTTC.

V is TRBV5-5 and J is TRBJ2-6; D gene ambiguous. The V gene's germline CDR1 is SGHKS and CDR2 YYEKEE (reference sequence). Trimming left V 6 bases short and J 2 bases short, with 24 bases between. The CDR3 has 19 amino acids. The CDR3 nucleotides are TGTGCCAGCAACCCTGCTCGGGTCCCCCTCCAAGCTGGGGCCAACGTCCTGACTTTC. Protein sequence: CASNPARVPLQAGANVLTF.

This clonotype was counted ten times or more. This chain uses TRBV7-3 with TRBJ2-2; D call uncertain. The germline V gene encodes CDR1 SGHTA and CDR2 FQGTGA. This CDR3 has 15 amino acids. The V end lost 2 bases, the J end lost 4 bases, and 11 bases lay between the germline ends. The DNA for the CDR3 is TGTGCCAGCAGCTTAGATCCCGGGTTCACCGGGGAGCTGTTTTTT. It codes for CASSLDPGFTGELFF.

This clonotype came up many times. The chain couples TRBV10-2 to TRBJ1-1; no reliable D call. Trimming left V 2 bases short and J 4 bases short, with 8 bases between. Germline CDR1 is WSHSY and CDR2 is SAAADI. The CDR3 is 13 residues long. The CDR3 loop reads CASSEGRGTEAFF. In DNA form, the CDR3 reads TGCGCCAGCAGTGAGGGGCGGGGCACTGAAGCTTTCTTT.

This clonotype was seen at least ten times. The chain joins TRBV7-8 to TRBJ2-7; the D is unclear. Trimming left V 3 bases short and J 3 bases short, with 12 bases between. The CDR3 extends over 14 amino acids. Germline V CDR1 and CDR2: SGHVS, FQNEAQ. The CDR3 coding sequence is TGTGCCAGCAGCTTTTATGACGGCAGCTACGAGCAGTACTTC. It translates to CASSFYDGSYEQYF.

This clonotype was seen a few times. A much larger clone is a single base away; this may be a read error. This chain uses TRBV29-1 with TRBJ2-7; D uncertain. The CDR3 length is 12 residues. Germline values: CDR1 SQVTM, CDR2 ANQGSEA. V dropped 4 bases and J dropped 2 bases, with 9 bases sitting between them. The CDR3: CSVVGQAYEQYF. The CDR3 DNA reads as TGCAGCGTTGTGGGCCAGGCCTACGAGCAGTACTTC.

The V and J genes are TRBV7-2 and TRBJ1-3, with 9 bases that match TRBD1. Germline CDR1 and CDR2: SGHTA and FQGNSA. V was clipped by 4 bases and J by 1 base; unmatched bases: 11. CDR3 length equals 18 residues. In nucleotides, the CDR3 is TGTGCCAGCAGCTCTCTCGACAGGGGGACCGAATCTGGAAACACCATATATTTT. Translation gives CASSSLDRGTESGNTIYF. The full variable domain, rest sourced from reference TRBV7-2 and TRBJ1-3, is GAGVSQSPSNKVTEKGKDVELRCDPISGHTALYWYRQSLGQGLEFLIYFQGNSAPDKSGLPSDRFSAERTGGSVSTLTIQRTQQEDSAVYLCASSSLDRGTESGNTIYFGEGSWLTVV.

The V call is TRBV6-5, the J call TRBJ1-4, with D perhaps TRBD1 (6 bases). V was cut by 4 bases and J by 3 bases, with 12 bases left in between. The CDR3 covers 15 residues. Per germline, CDR1 MNHEY and CDR2 SVGAGI. The DNA for the CDR3 is TGTGCCAGCAGTTCTACAGGGCTGGCTAATGAAAAACTGTTTTTT. Amino acid sequence: CASSSTGLANEKLFF.

This clonotype appeared a few times. V gene TRBV20-1 combines with J gene TRBJ2-7; 8 nucleotides align to TRBD1. The CDR3 is 15 residues long. Germline V gene sequence: CDR1 DFQATT, CDR2 SNEGSKA (reference sequence). V lost 5 bases to trimming and J lost 0 bases; unmatched junction nucleotides: 9. In DNA, the CDR3 is TGCAGTGCTCCACCAGGGGGCTCAAGCTCCTACGAGCAGTACTTC. Translating gives CSAPPGGSSSYEQYF.

This clonotype was detected many times. This rearrangement joins TRBV29-1 to TRBJ2-7; TRBD1 agrees at 8 bases. The trim removed 8 bases at V and 6 bases at J, leaving 6 bases unmatched. The CDR3 loop spans 11 amino acids. The germline CDR1 and CDR2 sequences are SQVTM and ANQGSEA. CDR3 DNA sequence: TGCAGCACGTGGACAGGGCTCGAGCAGTACTTC. This gives the protein CSTWTGLEQYF.

In its sample, this clonotype was seen many times. The rearrangement uses TRBV10-3 and TRBJ2-5; 7 nucleotides align to TRBD1. The CDR3 is made up of 14 amino acids. The junction had 4 bases not matched to a gene; V was cut back by 4 bases and J by 2 bases. Per the germline V gene, CDR1 is ENHRY and CDR2 is SYGVKD. As DNA, the CDR3 is TGTGCCATCAGTGGCCCGGGACAGCAAGAGACCCAGTACTTC. Translating gives CAISGPGQQETQYF.

The rearrangement uses TRBV19 and TRBJ1-5, with 8 bases lining up with TRBD1. Germline lookup yields CDR1 LNHDA and CDR2 SQIVND (reference sequence). The CDR3 has 18 amino acids. V was clipped by 8 bases and J by 0 bases; unmatched bases: 15. The CDR3 nucleotides read TGTGCCAGTTCTAATACGGACAGGGCCGTTTATAGCAATCAGCCCCAGCATTTT. The encoded protein is CASSNTDRAVYSNQPQHF.

This clonotype was picked up one time. The chain recombines TRBV15 with TRBJ2-1; TRBD1 agrees at 8 bases. J gave up 10 bases and V 5 bases, and 16 bases lay outside the gene matches. The CDR3 covers 16 residues. In germline, CDR1 is LNHNV, CDR2 YYDKDF (reference sequence). This chain's CDR3 is CATSGGQGILSGEQFF. In DNA form, the CDR3 reads TGTGCCACCAGCGGCGGACAGGGAATATTGTCGGGCGAGCAGTTCTTC.

V gene TRBV7-9 combines with J gene TRBJ2-5; 16 bases are shared with TRBD2. Unmatched junction bases numbered 11, after V lost 4 bases and J lost 6 bases. This CDR3 is 18 amino acids long. CDR1 is SEHNR, CDR2 FQNEAQ, per germline (reference sequence). The CDR3 protein is CASSSPGTSGGARKTQYF. The CDR3 DNA follows: TGTGCCAGCAGCTCCCCCGGGACTAGCGGGGGGGCCCGAAAGACCCAGTACTTC.

There are many counts of this clonotype. J is TRBJ1-5 and V is TRBV19; D is ambiguous. The CDR3 has 15 residues. The germline CDR1 and CDR2 sequences are LNHDA and SQIVND (reference sequence). Trimming cost V 3 bases and J 3 bases, with 12 bases left between them. CDR3 DNA: TGTGCCAGTAGTATTGAAGGGCGACTCAATCAGCCCCAGCATTTT. Translation: CASSIEGRLNQPQHF.

J is TRBJ2-5 and V is TRBV7-9, with D unresolved. V lost 10 bases, J lost 1 base, and 28 bases lay in between. The CDR3 sequence is 18 residues long. Germline V gives CDR1 SEHNR, CDR2 FQNEAQ (reference sequence). In DNA, the CDR3 is TGTGCCACCATGGGCGGATCCACAGATACCAGAGCCCAAGAGACCCAGTACTTC. Protein sequence: CATMGGSTDTRAQETQYF.

This clonotype was picked up a small number of times. The rearrangement links TRBV5-1 to TRBJ1-2, with D unclear. CDR1 is SGHRS and CDR2 is YFSETQ in the germline V gene. There are 13 residues in the CDR3. V was cut by 4 bases and J by 3 bases, with 10 bases left in between. CDR3 amino acids: CASSRRMDYGYTF. In DNA form, the CDR3 reads TGCGCCAGCAGCCGCCGAATGGACTATGGCTACACCTTC.

This clonotype was observed a few times. V is TRBV12-3 or TRBV12-4 and J is TRBJ1-1; TRBD1 might be the D (6 bases). V was shortened by 3 bases and J by 1 base, with 15 bases between the two germline ends. CDR3 length: 16 amino acids. The CDR3 loop reads CASSFMRGRGNTEAFF. The CDR3, as DNA: TGTGCCAGCAGTTTCATGCGGGGGCGGGGGAACACTGAAGCTTTCTTT.

Only a few counts were recorded for this clonotype. The CDR3 nucleotides are TGCAGTGCATTTGGACTAGCCTACGAGCAGTACTTC. Its translation: CSAFGLAYEQYF. The chain has TRBV20-1 and TRBJ2-7; TRBD2 agrees at 7 bases. The CDR3 covers 12 residues. The germline gives CDR1 DFQATT, CDR2 SNEGSKA (reference sequence). The J segment lost 2 bases and the V segment lost 6 bases, leaving 4 bases of the junction unmatched.